This TCR beta chain came from a study of blood T cell repertoires in COVID-19. Study overall: Sites in the United States, Italy and Spain provided acute and convalescent COVID-19 samples. T cells, B-cell-depleted T cells, or PBMCs supplied cDNA or gDNA.

Source study methods: Using reference gene primer amplification, nucleated cell counts were estimated. The table came from immunoSEQ multiplex PCR; TCRdb's copy has only in-frame clones and leaves some out. The V and J calls and clone size come from that table; D and trimming were worked out from the DNA. Of fewer than 350,000 clones in the sample, about 83% were seen once. Clinical histories supplied by participants themselves formed the basis of cohort assignment. Germline V CDR1 and CDR2: MDHEN, SYDVKM. V lost 5 bases to trimming and J lost 7 bases; unmatched junction nucleotides: 8. The CDR3 covers 15 residues.

The receptor was derived from a woman in her thirties or forties who had recovered from COVID-19. Source material: PBMCs or T cells enriched from blood (not recorded which). The J gene is TRBJ1-4, the V gene TRBV28, with TRBD1 matching over 9 bases. CDR3: CASSPPQGASEKLFF. The CDR3 DNA reads TGTGCCAGCAGTCCGCCACAGGGGGCTTCTGAAAAACTGTTTTTT.